Sequencing of this TCR beta chain was carried out in a study of blood T cells in healthy people across ages. Overall study results and limits: Unknown donor CMV status possibly confounded expanded clonotype changes.

A word on this clonotype: Its cognate antigen is unknown. Compared with germline, one end of the junction differs, possibly owing to a read error.

A J-beta primer mix and a sample-barcoded 5' primer were used in a second PCR of roughly 6 to 11 cycles. TCRdb re-called the 5' RACE reads through MiXCR, storing one row per CDR3 protein. In the table there are roughly 1.5 million distinct CDR3 sequences, approximately 43% of which are singletons. Germline CDR1 is SGHTA and CDR2 is FQGNSA. This CDR3 contains 15 residues. Ten milliliters of peripheral blood were drawn from each donor into EDTA-treated tubes. The TCR sequence derives from a woman aged 18-30 years in good health. This chain uses TRBV7-2 with TRBJ2-1; TRBD1 might be the D (6 bases). The end of the DNA is better explained by TRBJ2-7, so the J call may be wrong. The sequenced material came from blood. DNA for the CDR3: TGTGTCAGCAGCTCAGACAGGAGCTCCTACAATGAGCAGTACTTC. Translation: CVSSSDRSSYNEQYF.